This T cell receptor (beta chain) was recorded in a study of patients and donors after allogeneic stem cell transplantation. The CDR3 has 16 residues. The trim removed 1 base at V and 4 bases at J, leaving 4 bases unmatched. The germline CDR1 and CDR2 sequences are SGHVS and FQNEAQ. TCRdb reprocessed the RT-PCR reads with MiXCR, giving one entry per CDR3 protein. The sample consists of roughly 190,000 distinct CDR3 sequences, approximately 41% of them appearing once. The source material was blood, either unsorted or a sorted T cell fraction (not recorded which). The chain recombines TRBV7-8 with TRBJ2-1; 10 bases align to TRBD2. The origin of this receptor is a human donor who was either an allogeneic HSCT recipient or a stem cell or donor lymphocyte infusion donor (not recorded which). It is not recorded whose cells these are; they may come from a transplant donor. Written as DNA, the CDR3 is TGTGCCAGCAGCTTAGGGACTAGCGGCCGGTACAATGAGCAGTTCTTC. Protein product: CASSLGTSGRYNEQFF.